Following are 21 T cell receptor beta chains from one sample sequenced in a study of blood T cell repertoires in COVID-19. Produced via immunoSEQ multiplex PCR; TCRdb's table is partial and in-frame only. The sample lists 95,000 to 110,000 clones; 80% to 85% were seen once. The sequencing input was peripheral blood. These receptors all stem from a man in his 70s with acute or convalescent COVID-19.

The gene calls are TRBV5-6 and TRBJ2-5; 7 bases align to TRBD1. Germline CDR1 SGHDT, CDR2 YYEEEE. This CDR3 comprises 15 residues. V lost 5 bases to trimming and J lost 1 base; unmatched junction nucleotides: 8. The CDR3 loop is CASRTGMGAQETQYF. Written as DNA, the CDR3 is TGTGCCAGCAGGACAGGGATGGGAGCCCAAGAGACCCAGTACTTC.

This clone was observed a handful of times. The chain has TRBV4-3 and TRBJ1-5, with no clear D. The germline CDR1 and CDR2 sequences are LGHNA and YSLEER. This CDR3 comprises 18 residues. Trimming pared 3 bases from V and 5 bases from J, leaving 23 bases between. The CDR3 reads CASSQEAVGSGRDQPQHF. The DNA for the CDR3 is TGCGCCAGCAGCCAGGAAGCTGTGGGCAGCGGACGGGATCAGCCCCAGCATTTT.

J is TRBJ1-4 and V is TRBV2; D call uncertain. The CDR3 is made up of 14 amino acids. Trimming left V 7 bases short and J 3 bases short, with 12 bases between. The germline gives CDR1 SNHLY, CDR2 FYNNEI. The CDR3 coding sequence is TGTGCCAGCATTCGCGGGCAGTCTAATGAAAAACTGTTTTTT. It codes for CASIRGQSNEKLFF.

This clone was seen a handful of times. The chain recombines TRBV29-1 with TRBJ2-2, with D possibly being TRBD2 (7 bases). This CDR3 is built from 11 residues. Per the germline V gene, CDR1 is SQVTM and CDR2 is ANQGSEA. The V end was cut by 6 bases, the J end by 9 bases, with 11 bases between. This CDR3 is CSVEGGRELFF. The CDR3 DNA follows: TGCAGCGTAGAGGGGGGGAGGGAGCTGTTTTTT.

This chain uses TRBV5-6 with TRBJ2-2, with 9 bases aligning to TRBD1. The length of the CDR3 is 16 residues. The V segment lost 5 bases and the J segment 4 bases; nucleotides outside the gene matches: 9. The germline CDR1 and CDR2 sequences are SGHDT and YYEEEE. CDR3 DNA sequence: TGTGCCAGCAGTTATCCGGGACAGGGATTCACCGGGGAGCTGTTTTTT. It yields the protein CASSYPGQGFTGELFF.

The CDR3 bases are TGCGCCAGCAGCCACAGGGGCCGCTACGAGCAGTACTTC. Translated: CASSHRGRYEQYF. This rearrangement joins TRBV10-1 to TRBJ2-7, with 7 bases fitting TRBD1. V was clipped by 6 bases and J by 3 bases; unmatched bases: 5. This CDR3 contains 13 residues. Germline CDR1 is WNHNN and CDR2 is SYGVQD (reference sequence).

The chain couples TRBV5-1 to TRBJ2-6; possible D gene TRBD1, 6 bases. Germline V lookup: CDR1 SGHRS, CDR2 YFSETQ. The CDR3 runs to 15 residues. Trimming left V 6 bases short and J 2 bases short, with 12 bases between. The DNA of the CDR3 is TGCGCCAGCACCCTCGAGGGGGCTGGGGCCAACGTCCTGACTTTC. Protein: CASTLEGAGANVLTF.

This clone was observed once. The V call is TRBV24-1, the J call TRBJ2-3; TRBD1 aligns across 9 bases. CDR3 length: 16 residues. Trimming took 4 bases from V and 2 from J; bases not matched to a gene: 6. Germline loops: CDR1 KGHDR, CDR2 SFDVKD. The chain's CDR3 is CATSEAGTGFTDTQYF. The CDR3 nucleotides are TGTGCCACCAGTGAAGCCGGGACAGGGTTCACAGATACGCAGTATTTT.

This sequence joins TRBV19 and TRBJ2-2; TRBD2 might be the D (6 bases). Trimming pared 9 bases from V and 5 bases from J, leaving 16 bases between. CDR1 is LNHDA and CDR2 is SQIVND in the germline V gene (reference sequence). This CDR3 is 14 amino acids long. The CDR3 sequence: CASRGLASTGELFF. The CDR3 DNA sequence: TGTGCCAGCCGGGGACTTGCCTCAACCGGGGAGCTGTTTTTT.

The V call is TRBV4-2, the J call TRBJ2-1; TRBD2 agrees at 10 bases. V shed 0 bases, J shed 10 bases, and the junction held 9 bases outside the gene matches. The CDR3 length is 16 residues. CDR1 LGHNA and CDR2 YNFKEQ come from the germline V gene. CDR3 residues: CASSQDKSGGAREQFF. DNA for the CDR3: TGTGCCAGCAGCCAAGATAAAAGCGGGGGGGCCCGAGAGCAGTTCTTC.

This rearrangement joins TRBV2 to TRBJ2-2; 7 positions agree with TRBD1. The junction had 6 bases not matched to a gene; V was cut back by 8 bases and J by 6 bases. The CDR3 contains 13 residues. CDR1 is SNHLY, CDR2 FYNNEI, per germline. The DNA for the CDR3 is TGTGCCAGCGGCCCACAGGGGCCCGGGGAGCTGTTTTTT. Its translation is CASGPQGPGELFF.

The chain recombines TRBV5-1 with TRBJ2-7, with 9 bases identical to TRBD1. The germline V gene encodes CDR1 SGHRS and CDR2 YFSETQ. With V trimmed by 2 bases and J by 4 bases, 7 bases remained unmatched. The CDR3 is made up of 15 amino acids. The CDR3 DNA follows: TGCGCCAGCAGCTTAGATCCCGGGACAGGGTACGAGCAGTACTTC. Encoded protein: CASSLDPGTGYEQYF.

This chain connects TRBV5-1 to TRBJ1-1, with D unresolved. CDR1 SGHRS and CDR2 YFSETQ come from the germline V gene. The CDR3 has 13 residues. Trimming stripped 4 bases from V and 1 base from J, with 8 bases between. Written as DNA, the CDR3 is TGCGCCAGCAGCCTAGACCCGAACACTGAAGCTTTCTTT. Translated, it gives CASSLDPNTEAFF.

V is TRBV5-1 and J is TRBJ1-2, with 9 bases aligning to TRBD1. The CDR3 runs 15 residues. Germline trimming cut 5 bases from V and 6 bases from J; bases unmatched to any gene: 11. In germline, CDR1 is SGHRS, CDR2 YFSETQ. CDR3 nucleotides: TGCGCCAGCAGTCTAGGGCTACAGGGGGCGGATGGCTACACCTTC. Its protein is CASSLGLQGADGYTF.

The CDR3 DNA reads as TGCAGTGCTAGTCAGGGAATAGCGGCGGGCAATCAGCCCCAGCATTTT. This encodes CSASQGIAAGNQPQHF. The V call is TRBV20-1, the J call TRBJ1-5; weak D call: TRBD1 (5 bases). V lost 3 bases, J lost 2 bases, and 17 bases lay in between. The CDR3 has 16 residues. The germline gives CDR1 DFQATT, CDR2 SNEGSKA (reference sequence).

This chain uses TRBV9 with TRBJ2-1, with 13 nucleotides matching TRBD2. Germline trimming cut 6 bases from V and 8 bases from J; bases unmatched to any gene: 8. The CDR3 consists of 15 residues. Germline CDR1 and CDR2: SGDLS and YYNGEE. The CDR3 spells CASTELAGGRDEQFF. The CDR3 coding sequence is TGTGCCAGCACCGAACTAGCGGGGGGGCGTGATGAGCAGTTCTTC.

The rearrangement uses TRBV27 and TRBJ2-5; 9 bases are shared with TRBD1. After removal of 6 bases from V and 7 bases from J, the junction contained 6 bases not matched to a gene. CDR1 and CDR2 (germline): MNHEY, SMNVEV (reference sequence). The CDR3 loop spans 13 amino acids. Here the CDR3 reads CASSWTGDGTQYF. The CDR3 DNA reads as TGTGCCAGCAGCTGGACAGGGGATGGGACCCAGTACTTC.

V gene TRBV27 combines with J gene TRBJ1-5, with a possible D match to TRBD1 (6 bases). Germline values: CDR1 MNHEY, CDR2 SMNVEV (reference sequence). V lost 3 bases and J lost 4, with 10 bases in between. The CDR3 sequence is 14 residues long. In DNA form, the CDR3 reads TGTGCCAGCAGTTTGACAGGCCGGAATCAGCCCCAGCATTTT. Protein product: CASSLTGRNQPQHF.

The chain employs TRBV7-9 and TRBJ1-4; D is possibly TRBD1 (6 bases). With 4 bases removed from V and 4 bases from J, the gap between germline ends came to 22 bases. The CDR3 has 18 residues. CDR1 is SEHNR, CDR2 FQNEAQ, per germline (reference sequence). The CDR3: CASSSGSLSGARNEKLFF. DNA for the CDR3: TGTGCCAGCAGCTCCGGATCGCTATCAGGGGCGCGTAATGAAAAACTGTTTTTT.

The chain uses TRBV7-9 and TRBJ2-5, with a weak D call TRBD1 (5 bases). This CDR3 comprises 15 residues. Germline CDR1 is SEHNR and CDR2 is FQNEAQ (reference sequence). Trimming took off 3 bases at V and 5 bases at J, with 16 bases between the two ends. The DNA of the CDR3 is TGTGCCAGCAGCTTGGCCCAAGGGGATCGGGAGACCCAGTACTTC. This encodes CASSLAQGDRETQYF. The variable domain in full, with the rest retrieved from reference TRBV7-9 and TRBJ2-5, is DTGVSQNPRHKITKRGQNVTFRCDPISEHNRLYWYRQTLGQGPEFLTYFQNEAQLEKSRLLSDRFSAERPKGSFSTLEIQRTEQGDSAMYLCASSLAQGDRETQYFGPGTRLLVL.

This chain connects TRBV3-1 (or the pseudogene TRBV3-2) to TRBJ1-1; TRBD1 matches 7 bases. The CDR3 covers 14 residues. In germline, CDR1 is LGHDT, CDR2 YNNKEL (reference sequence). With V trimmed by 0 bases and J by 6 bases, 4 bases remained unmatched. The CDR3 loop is CASSQDNRGAEAFF. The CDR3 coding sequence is TGTGCCAGCAGCCAAGACAACAGGGGAGCTGAAGCTTTCTTT.